The sequence of this T cell receptor beta chain was determined in a study of identical twins. Study results and limitations: Out-of-frame sharing of TCR alpha in monozygotic twins was underestimated by models. Beta clonotypes that were abundant in cord blood contained fewer insertions, a pattern absent from memory repertoires.

The CDR3 runs 15 residues. The germline V gene has CDR1 MGHRA and CDR2 YSYEKL. V lost 2 bases to trimming and J lost 5 bases; unmatched junction nucleotides: 8. MiXCR, applied by TCRdb to the 5' RACE reads, yields one record per CDR3 protein. The sample has about 300,000 distinct CDR3 sequences; roughly an eighth are singletons. In the case of this clonotype: Antigen: not known.

The same sample was also used in a study of yellow fever vaccine responses in identical twins.

The receptor was derived from a woman under 30 in good health. The J gene is TRBJ1-1, the V gene TRBV4-1, with 7 bases identical to TRBD1. The specimen was CD8+ T cells sorted from blood. CDR3 loop: CASSQPRQGGTEAFF. Written as DNA, the CDR3 is TGCGCCAGCAGCCAACCAAGACAGGGAGGAACTGAAGCTTTCTTT.